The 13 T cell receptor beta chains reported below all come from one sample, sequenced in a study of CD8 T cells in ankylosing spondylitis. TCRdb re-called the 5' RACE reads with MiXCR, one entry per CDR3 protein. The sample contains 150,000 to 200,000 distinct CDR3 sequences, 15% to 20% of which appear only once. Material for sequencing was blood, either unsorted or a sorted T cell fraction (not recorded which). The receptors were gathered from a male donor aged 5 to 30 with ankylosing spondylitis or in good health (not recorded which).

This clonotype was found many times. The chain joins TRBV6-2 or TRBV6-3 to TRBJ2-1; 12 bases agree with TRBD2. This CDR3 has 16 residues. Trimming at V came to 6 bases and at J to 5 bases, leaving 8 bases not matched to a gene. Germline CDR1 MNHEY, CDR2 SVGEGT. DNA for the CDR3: TGTGCCAGCAGCAAACTAGCGGGAGGTAAAAACAATGAGCAGTTCTTC. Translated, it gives CASSKLAGGKNNEQFF.

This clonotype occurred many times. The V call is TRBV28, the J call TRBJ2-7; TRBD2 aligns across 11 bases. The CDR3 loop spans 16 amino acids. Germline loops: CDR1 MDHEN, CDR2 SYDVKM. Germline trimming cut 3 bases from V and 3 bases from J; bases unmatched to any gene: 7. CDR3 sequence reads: CASSFPMGTSGYEQYF. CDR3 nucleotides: TGTGCCAGCAGTTTCCCCATGGGGACTAGCGGCTACGAGCAGTACTTC.

In DNA form, the CDR3 reads TGCAGCGTGTCTACCGGGACAGGCAATGAGCAGTTCTTC. Translating it yields CSVSTGTGNEQFF. V and J are TRBV29-1 and TRBJ2-1; TRBD1 agrees at 8 bases. Germline-derived CDR1 and CDR2 are SQVTM and ANQGSEA. The J segment lost 6 bases and the V segment lost 6 bases, leaving 7 bases of the junction unmatched. The CDR3 has 13 residues.

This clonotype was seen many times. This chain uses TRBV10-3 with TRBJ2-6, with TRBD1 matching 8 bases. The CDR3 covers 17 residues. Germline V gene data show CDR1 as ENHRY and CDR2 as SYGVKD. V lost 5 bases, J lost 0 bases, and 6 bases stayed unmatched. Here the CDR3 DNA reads TGTGCCATCAGTAAACAGGGGGTCAGCTCTGGGGCCAACGTCCTGACTTTC. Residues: CAISKQGVSSGANVLTF.

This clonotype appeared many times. The CDR3 DNA reads as TGTGCCAGCAGCTCCCGGACAGGCGGGAGCCCCGAGCAGTACGTC. Translating gives CASSSRTGGSPEQYV. The rearrangement links TRBV7-2 to TRBJ2-7; either TRBD1 or TRBD2 may fit D (7 bases each). From germline, CDR1 is SGHTA and CDR2 FQGNSA. The CDR3 totals 15 residues. Trimming took off 4 bases at V and 6 bases at J, with 19 bases between the two ends.

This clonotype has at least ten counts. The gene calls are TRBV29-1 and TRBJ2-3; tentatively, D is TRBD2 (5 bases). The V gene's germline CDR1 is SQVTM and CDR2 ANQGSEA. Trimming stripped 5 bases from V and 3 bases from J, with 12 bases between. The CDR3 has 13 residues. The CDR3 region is CSVRGRVTDTQYF. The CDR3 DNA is TGCAGCGTTCGGGGAAGGGTGACAGATACGCAGTATTTT.

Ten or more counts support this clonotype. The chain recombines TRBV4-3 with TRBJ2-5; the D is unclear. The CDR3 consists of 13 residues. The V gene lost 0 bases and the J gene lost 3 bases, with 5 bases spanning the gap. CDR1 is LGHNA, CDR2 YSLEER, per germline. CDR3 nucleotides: TGCGCCAGCAGCCAAGACCGGGAAGAGACCCAGTACTTC. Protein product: CASSQDREETQYF.

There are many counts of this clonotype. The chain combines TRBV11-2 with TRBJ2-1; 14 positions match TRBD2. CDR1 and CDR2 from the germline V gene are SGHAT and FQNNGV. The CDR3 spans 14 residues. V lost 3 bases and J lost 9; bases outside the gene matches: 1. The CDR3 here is CASSLGLAGVEQFF. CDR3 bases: TGTGCCAGCAGCTTGGGACTAGCGGGAGTTGAGCAGTTCTTC.

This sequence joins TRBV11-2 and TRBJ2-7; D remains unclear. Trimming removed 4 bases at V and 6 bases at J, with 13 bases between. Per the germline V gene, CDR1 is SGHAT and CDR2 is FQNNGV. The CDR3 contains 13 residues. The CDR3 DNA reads TGTGCCAGCAGCTCCGCCCGCTATCTCGAGCAGTACTTC. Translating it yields CASSSARYLEQYF.

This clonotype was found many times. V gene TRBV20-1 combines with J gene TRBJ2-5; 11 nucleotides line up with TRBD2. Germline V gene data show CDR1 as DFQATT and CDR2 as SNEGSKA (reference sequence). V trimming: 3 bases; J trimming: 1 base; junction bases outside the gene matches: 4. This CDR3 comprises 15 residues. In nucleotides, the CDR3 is TGCAGTGCTAGCGACGGGACTAGCGGCCAAGAGACCCAGTACTTC. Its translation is CSASDGTSGQETQYF.

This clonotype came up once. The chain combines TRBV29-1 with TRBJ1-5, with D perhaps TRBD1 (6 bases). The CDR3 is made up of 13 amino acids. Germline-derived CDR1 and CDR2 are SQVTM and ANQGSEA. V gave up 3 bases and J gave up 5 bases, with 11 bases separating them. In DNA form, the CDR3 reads TGCAGCGTTGAGGCAGGGGCCGATCAGCCCCAGCATTTT. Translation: CSVEAGADQPQHF.

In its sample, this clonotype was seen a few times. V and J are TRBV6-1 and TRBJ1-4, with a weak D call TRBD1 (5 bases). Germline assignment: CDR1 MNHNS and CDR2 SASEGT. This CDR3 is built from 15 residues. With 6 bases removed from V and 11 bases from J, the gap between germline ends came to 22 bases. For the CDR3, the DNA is TGTGCCAGCAGCCTCACTCCCGGGACGGAACCTAAACTGTTTTTT. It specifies CASSLTPGTEPKLFF.

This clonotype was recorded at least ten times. This CDR3 reads CASSLDGLAGETQYF. CDR3 DNA sequence: TGCGCCAGCAGCTTGGACGGACTAGCTGGCGAGACCCAGTACTTC. The chain links TRBV5-1 to TRBJ2-5; 8 bases line up with TRBD2. The germline V gene has CDR1 SGHRS and CDR2 YFSETQ. The CDR3 covers 15 residues. V shed 0 bases, J shed 5 bases, and the junction held 6 bases outside the gene matches.